The sequence of this TCR beta chain was determined in a study of T cell responses to AZD1222 COVID-19 vaccine. General study points: Repertoire sampling occurred only after the peak T cell response.

Generated by immunoSEQ multiplex PCR, the TCRdb table keeps only in-frame clones and is missing some. The data show tens of thousands of clones, 85% to 90% seen once. Worth noting for this clone: Its cognate antigen is unknown.

Germline V gene data show CDR1 as MNHEY and CDR2 as SVGAGI. V dropped 0 bases and J dropped 6 bases, with 12 bases sitting between them. The CDR3 extends over 16 amino acids. V is TRBV6-5 and J is TRBJ1-6; maybe TRBD1 (5 bases). The material sequenced was peripheral blood, taken on day 0 of AZD1222 vaccination. This sequence originates from an adult in good health. The CDR3 loop is CASSYSSGTPNSPLHF. The CDR3 bases are TGTGCCAGCAGTTACTCTTCGGGGACTCCTAATTCACCCCTCCACTTT.